This TCR beta chain was observed in a study of blood T cell repertoires in COVID-19. Study as a whole: Some COVID-19 samples were acute and others convalescent; all came from the United States, Italy and Spain. Sample material is recorded as cDNA or gDNA derived from T cells, B-cell-depleted T cells, or PBMCs.

The authors' processing: Estimated nucleated cell counts came from reference gene primer amplification. Measured with immunoSEQ multiplex PCR; TCRdb has only the in-frame clones, and not every one. Clone size and V and J calls were adopted from that table, with D and trimming inferred from the DNA. The sample lists 390,000 or so clones, 86% occurring once. Unmatched junction bases numbered 11, after V lost 3 bases and J lost 8 bases. This CDR3 comprises 14 residues. The germline gives CDR1 SQVTM, CDR2 ANQGSEA. The specimen sequenced was peripheral blood. The clonotype originates from a woman aged 25-40 years with active or convalescent COVID-19. V gene TRBV29-1 combines with J gene TRBJ1-2, with 8 positions matching TRBD1. CDR3 DNA: TGCAGCGTTGACCCCATGGACAGGGTCATGGGCTACACCTTC. This codes for CSVDPMDRVMGYTF. The full variable domain, its missing parts supplied by reference TRBV29-1 and TRBJ1-2, is SAVISQKPSRDICQRGTSLTIQCQVDSQVTMMFWYRQQPGQSLTLIATANQGSEATYESGFVIDKFPISRPNLTFSTLTVSNMSPEDSSIYLCSVDPMDRVMGYTFGSGTRLTVV.